One TCR beta chain is described in this entry. Repertoires were generated with immunoSEQ multiplex PCR, while TCRdb's copy carries only in-frame clones and drops some. The sample has more than 12,000 clones; about 90% are singletons. The V end was cut by 1 base, the J end by 5 bases, with 8 bases between. Germline V gene sequence: CDR1 SGHRS, CDR2 YFSETQ. There are 13 residues in the CDR3. This record comes from a study of OX40 agonist ivuxolimab in advanced cancers. For the study at large: Every 2 weeks, ivuxolimab was infused into the patients intravenously at between 0.01 and 10 mg/kg.

The V gene is TRBV5-1, the J gene TRBJ2-3; D ambiguous. The source material was CD4+ or CD8+ T cells sorted from blood, sampled in a trial of the OX40 agonist ivuxolimab. The sequence was obtained from an adult with an advanced solid tumor such as melanoma, head and neck, liver or kidney cancer. The CDR3 sequence is CASSLFGEDTQYF. The CDR3 DNA reads as TGCGCCAGCAGCTTGTTCGGAGAAGATACGCAGTATTTT.